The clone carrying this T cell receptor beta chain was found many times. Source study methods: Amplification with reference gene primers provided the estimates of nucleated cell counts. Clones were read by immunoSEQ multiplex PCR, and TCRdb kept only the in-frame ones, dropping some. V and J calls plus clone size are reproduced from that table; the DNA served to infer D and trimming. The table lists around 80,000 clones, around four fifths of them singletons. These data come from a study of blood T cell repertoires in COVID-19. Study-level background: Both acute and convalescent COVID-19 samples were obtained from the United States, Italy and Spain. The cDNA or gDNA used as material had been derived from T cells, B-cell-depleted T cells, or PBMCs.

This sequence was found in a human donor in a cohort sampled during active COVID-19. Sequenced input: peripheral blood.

CDR3 region: CASSEVWTPSLPYF. The CDR3 region has the DNA TGTGCCAGCAGTGAAGTTTGGACTCCCTCGTTGCCGTACTTC. The rearrangement joins TRBV6-1 to TRBJ2-7, with a weak D call TRBD2 (5 bases). Germline V CDR1 and CDR2: MNHNS, SASEGT. The V gene lost 1 base and the J gene lost 12 bases, with 19 bases spanning the gap. The CDR3 totals 14 residues.